These 10 T cell receptor beta chains came from one sample sequenced in a study of blood T cells in healthy people across ages. Together with a sample-barcoded 5' primer, a J-beta primer mix was included in a second PCR lasting 7 to 11 cycles. Using its own MiXCR run on the 5' RACE reads, TCRdb lists one record per CDR3 protein. The sample has around 1,900,000 distinct CDR3 sequences, approximately 40% seen once. Sequenced material: blood. These receptors all stem from a human donor in good health.

The chain is built from TRBV29-1 and TRBJ1-3; D ambiguous. V was pared by 1 base and J by 4 bases, with 8 bases between. Germline-derived CDR1 and CDR2 are SQVTM and ANQGSEA. The CDR3 runs 13 residues. The CDR3 loop reads CSVEVHRGNTIYF. DNA for the CDR3: TGCAGCGTTGAAGTCCACAGAGGAAACACCATATATTTT.

V gene TRBV6-5 combines with J gene TRBJ2-7; TRBD1 matches at 7 bases. V was clipped by 4 bases and J by 4 bases; unmatched bases: 7. This CDR3 has 14 amino acids. CDR1 and CDR2 from the germline V gene are MNHEY and SVGAGI. CDR3 coding DNA: TGTGCCAGCAGTTTGCAGGCAGGGGGATACGAGCAGTACTTC. It encodes CASSLQAGGYEQYF.

This chain connects TRBV29-1 to TRBJ2-1, with 7 bases matching TRBD1. The CDR3 has 12 residues. From germline, CDR1 is SQVTM and CDR2 ANQGSEA. With V trimmed by 4 bases and J by 7 bases, 4 bases remained unmatched. The CDR3 DNA follows: TGCAGCGTTGGGAGACAGGGAAATGAGCAGTTCTTC. Translating gives CSVGRQGNEQFF.

This clonotype was seen just once. V and J are TRBV12-3 or TRBV12-4 and TRBJ1-6, with D unclear. Trimming pared 0 bases from V and 0 bases from J, leaving 9 bases between. The CDR3 is made up of 17 amino acids. CDR3 sequence: CASSLAETSSYNSPLHF. CDR3 in DNA: TGTGCCAGCAGTTTAGCCGAAACGAGCTCCTATAATTCACCCCTCCACTTT.

The V and J genes are TRBV29-1 and TRBJ2-4; a possible D gene is TRBD2 (8 bases). V lost 6 bases, J lost 0 bases, and 24 bases lay in between. This CDR3 region has 18 residues. Germline V gene sequence: CDR1 SQVTM, CDR2 ANQGSEA. The CDR3 coding sequence is TGCAGCGTATCAACAGGGGATCCAGCGGGGGTAGCCAAAAACATTCAGTACTTC. Encoded protein: CSVSTGDPAGVAKNIQYF.

J is TRBJ2-5 and V is TRBV5-1; D is ambiguous. With 4 bases removed from V and 3 bases from J, the gap between germline ends came to 16 bases. CDR1 is SGHRS and CDR2 is YFSETQ in the germline V gene. CDR3 length: 15 amino acids. The CDR3 region is CASSPFTRVEETQYF. In DNA form, the CDR3 reads TGCGCCAGCAGCCCGTTTACCCGAGTGGAAGAGACCCAGTACTTC.

This chain uses TRBV5-1 with TRBJ1-5; tentatively, D is TRBD1 (5 bases). Looked up from germline, CDR1 is SGHRS and CDR2 is YFSETQ. The CDR3 is 15 residues long. With 3 bases removed from V and 4 bases from J, the gap between germline ends came to 14 bases. The CDR3 is CASSSSGEGNQPQHF. The CDR3 DNA reads as TGCGCCAGCAGCTCATCGGGGGAAGGGAATCAGCCCCAGCATTTT.

The CDR3 reads CSVLRDAYEQYF. CDR3 sequence (DNA): TGCAGCGTCCTAAGGGACGCATACGAGCAGTACTTC. The gene calls are TRBV29-1 and TRBJ2-7, with D perhaps matching TRBD1 or TRBD2 (5 bases each). Germline assignment: CDR1 SQVTM and CDR2 ANQGSEA. The ends were cut back, 6 bases at V and 4 bases at J, with 13 bases in the middle. The CDR3 contains 12 residues.

This rearrangement joins TRBV4-3 to TRBJ2-7; D possibly corresponds to TRBD1 (5 bases). There are 15 residues in the CDR3. The germline V gene has CDR1 LGHNA and CDR2 YSLEER. With 2 bases removed from V and 2 bases from J, the gap between germline ends came to 13 bases. The CDR3 nucleotides read TGCGCCAGCAGCCAACAGATACAGGCGCCCTACGAGCAGTACTTC. It encodes CASSQQIQAPYEQYF.

This clonotype was seen more than once but under ten times. The rearrangement uses TRBV10-3 and TRBJ1-1; D is undetermined. CDR3 length: 12 amino acids. Germline-derived CDR1 and CDR2 are ENHRY and SYGVKD. Trimming removed 6 bases at V and 4 bases at J, with 9 bases between. The CDR3 region is CAISGPGTEAFF. DNA of the CDR3: TGTGCCATCAGCGGACCGGGCACTGAAGCTTTCTTT.